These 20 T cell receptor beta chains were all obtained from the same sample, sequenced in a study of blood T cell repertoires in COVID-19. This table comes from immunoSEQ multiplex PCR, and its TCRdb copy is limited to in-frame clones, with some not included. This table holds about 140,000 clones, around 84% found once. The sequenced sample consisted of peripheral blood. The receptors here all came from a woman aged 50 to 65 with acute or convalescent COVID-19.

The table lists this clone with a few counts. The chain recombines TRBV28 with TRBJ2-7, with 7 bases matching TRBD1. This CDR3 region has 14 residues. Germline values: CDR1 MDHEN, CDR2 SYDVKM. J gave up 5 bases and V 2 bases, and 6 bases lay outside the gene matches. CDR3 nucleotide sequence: TGTGCCAGCAGTTTAATAAACAGGGGCGACGAGCAGTACTTC. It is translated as CASSLINRGDEQYF.

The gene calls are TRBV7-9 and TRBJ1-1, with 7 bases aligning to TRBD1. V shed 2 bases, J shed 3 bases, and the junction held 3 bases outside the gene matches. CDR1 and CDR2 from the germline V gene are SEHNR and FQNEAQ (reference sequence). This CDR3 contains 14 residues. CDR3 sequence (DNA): TGTGCCAGCAGCTTAACAGGGGAGGACACTGAAGCTTTCTTT. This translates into CASSLTGEDTEAFF.

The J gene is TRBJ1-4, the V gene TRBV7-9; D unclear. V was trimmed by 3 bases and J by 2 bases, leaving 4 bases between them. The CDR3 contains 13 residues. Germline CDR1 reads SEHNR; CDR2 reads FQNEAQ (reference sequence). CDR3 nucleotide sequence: TGTGCCAGCAGCTTTCGGACTAATGAAAAACTGTTTTTT. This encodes CASSFRTNEKLFF.

CDR3 in DNA: TGTGCCAGCAGCTTGGGGACAGGAACCCAACTTTACTTC. Residues: CASSLGTGTQLYF. The rearrangement joins TRBV11-3 to TRBJ2-5; 8 bases line up with TRBD1. CDR1 and CDR2 (germline): SGHNT, YENEEA. The J segment lost 14 bases and the V segment lost 3 bases, leaving 11 bases of the junction unmatched. CDR3 length: 13 amino acids.

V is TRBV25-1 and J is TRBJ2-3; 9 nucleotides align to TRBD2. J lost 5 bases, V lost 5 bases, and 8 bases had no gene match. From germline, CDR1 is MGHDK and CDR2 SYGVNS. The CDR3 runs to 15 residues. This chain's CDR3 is CASSKGAGGQDTQYF. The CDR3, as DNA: TGTGCCAGCAGTAAAGGCGCGGGGGGGCAAGATACGCAGTATTTT. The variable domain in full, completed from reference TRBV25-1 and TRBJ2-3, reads EADIYQTPRYLVIGTGKKITLECSQTMGHDKMYWYQQDPGMELHLIHYSYGVNSTEKGDLSSESTVSRIRTEHFPLTLESARPSHTSQYLCASSKGAGGQDTQYFGPGTRLTVL.

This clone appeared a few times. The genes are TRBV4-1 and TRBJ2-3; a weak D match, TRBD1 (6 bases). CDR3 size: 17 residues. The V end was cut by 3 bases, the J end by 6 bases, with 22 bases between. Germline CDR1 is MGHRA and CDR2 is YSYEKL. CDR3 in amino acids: CASSHPPEETGYDTQYF. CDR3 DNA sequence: TGCGCCAGCAGCCACCCGCCCGAGGAGACAGGTTATGATACGCAGTATTTT.

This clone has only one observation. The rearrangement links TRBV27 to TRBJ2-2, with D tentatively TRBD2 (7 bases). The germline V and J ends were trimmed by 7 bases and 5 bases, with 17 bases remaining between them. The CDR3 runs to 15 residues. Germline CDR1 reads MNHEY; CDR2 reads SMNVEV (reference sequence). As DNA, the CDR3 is TGTGCCAGCACCCCTTTGGGGGGGCATACCGGGGAGCTGTTTTTT. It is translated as CASTPLGGHTGELFF.

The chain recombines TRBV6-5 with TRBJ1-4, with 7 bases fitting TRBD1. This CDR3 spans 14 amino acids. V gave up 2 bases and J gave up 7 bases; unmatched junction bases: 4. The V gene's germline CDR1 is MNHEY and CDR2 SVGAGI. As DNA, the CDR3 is TGTGCCAGCAGTTACGGGGGACAGCTTGAAAAACTGTTTTTT. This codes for CASSYGGQLEKLFF.

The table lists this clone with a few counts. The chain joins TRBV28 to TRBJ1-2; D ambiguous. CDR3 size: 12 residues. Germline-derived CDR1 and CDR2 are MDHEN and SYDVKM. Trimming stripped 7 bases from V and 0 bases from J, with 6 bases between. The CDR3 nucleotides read TGTGCCAGCACGGGTGCTAACTATGGCTACACCTTC. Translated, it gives CASTGANYGYTF.

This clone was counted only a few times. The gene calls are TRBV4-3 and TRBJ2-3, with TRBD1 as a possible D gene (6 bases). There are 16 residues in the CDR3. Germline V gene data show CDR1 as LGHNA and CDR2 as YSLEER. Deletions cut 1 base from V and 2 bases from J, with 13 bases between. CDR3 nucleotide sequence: TGCGCCAGCAGCCAAGGTTCGGGACACTCCACAGATACGCAGTATTTT. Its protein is CASSQGSGHSTDTQYF.

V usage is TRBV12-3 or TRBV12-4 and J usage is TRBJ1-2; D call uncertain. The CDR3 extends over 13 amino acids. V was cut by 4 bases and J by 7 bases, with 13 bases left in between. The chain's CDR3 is CASSSLREGGYTF. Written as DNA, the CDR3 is TGTGCCAGCAGTTCTCTTCGAGAGGGTGGCTACACCTTC.

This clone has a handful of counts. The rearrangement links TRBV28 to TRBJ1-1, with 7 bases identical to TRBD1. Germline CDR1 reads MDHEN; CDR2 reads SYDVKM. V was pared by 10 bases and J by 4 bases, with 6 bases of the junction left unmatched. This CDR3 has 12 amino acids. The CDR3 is CATGTGVTEAFF. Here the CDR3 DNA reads TGTGCCACCGGAACAGGGGTCACTGAAGCTTTCTTT.

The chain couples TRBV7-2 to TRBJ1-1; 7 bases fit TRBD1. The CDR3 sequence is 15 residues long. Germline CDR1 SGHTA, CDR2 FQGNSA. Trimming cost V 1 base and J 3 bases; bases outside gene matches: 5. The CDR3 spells CASSLEGTDYTEAFF. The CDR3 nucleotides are TGTGCCAGCAGCTTAGAAGGGACAGACTACACTGAAGCTTTCTTT. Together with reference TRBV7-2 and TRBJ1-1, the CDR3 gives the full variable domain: GAGVSQSPSNKVTEKGKDVELRCDPISGHTALYWYRQSLGQGLEFLIYFQGNSAPDKSGLPSDRFSAERTGGSVSTLTIQRTQQEDSAVYLCASSLEGTDYTEAFFGQGTRLTVV.

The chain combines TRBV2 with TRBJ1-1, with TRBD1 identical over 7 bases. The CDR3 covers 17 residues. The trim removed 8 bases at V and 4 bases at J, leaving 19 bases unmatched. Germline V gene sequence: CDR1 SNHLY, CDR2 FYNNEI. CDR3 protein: CASRHGAGTAGGTEAFF. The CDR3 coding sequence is TGTGCCAGCCGTCATGGGGCCGGGACAGCTGGCGGCACTGAAGCTTTCTTT.

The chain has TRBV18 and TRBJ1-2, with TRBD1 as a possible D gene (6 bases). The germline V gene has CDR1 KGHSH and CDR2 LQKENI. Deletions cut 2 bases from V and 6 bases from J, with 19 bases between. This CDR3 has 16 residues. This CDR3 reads CASSPSRFTGNHGYTF. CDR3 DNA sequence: TGTGCCAGCTCACCATCGCGATTCACAGGGAACCATGGCTACACCTTC.

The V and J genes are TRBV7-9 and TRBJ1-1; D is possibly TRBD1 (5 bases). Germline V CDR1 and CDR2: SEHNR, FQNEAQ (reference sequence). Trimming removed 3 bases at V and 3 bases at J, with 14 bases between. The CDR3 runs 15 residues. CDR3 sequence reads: CASSLGRQGHTEAFF. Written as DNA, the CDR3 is TGTGCCAGCAGCTTGGGGCGTCAGGGCCACACTGAAGCTTTCTTT.

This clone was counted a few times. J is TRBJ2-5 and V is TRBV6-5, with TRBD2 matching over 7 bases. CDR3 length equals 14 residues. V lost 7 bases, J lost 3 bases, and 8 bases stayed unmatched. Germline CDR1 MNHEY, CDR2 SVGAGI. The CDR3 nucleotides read TGTGCCAGCAAGGAACCTAGCGGAAAAGAGACCCAGTACTTC. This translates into CASKEPSGKETQYF.

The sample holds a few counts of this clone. The CDR3 is CASSLTSGGPGEQFF. The CDR3 DNA reads as TGTGCCAGCAGCCTGACTAGCGGGGGGCCGGGGGAGCAGTTCTTC. V gene TRBV7-6 combines with J gene TRBJ2-1; TRBD2 agrees at 13 bases. The ends lost 5 bases at V and 10 bases at J; junction bases unmatched: 8. Germline V CDR1 and CDR2: SGHVS, FNYEAQ. The CDR3 extends over 15 amino acids.

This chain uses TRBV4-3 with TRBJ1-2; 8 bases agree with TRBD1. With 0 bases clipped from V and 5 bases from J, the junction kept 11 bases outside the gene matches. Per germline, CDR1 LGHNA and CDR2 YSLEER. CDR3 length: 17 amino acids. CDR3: CASSQDRGRTGRYGYTF. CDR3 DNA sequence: TGCGCCAGCAGCCAAGATCGGGGCAGGACAGGGAGGTATGGCTACACCTTC.

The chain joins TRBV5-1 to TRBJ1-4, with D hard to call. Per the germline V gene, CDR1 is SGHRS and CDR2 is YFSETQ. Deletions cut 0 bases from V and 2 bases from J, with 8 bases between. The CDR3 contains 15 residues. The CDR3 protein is CASSLAGSTNEKLFF. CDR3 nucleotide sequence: TGCGCCAGCAGCTTGGCAGGCTCCACTAATGAAAAACTGTTTTTT.